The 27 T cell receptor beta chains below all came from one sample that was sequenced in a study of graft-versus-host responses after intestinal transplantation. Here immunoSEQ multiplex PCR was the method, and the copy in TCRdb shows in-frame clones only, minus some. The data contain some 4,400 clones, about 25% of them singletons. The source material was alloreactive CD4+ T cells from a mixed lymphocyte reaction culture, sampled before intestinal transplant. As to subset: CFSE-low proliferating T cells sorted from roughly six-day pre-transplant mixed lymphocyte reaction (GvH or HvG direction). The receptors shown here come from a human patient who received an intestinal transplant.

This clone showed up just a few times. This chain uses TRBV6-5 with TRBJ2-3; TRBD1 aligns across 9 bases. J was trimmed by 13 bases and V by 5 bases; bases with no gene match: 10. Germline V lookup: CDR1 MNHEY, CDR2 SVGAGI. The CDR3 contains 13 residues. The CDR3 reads CASSEARDREKYF. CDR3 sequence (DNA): TGTGCCAGCAGTGAAGCCAGGGACAGGGAGAAGTATTTT.

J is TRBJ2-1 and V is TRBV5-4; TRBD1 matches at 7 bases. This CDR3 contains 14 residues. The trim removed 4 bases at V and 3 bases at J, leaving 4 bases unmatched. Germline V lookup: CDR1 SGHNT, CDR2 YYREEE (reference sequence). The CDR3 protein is CASSQTGNYNEQFF. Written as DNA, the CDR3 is TGTGCCAGCAGCCAGACAGGGAACTACAATGAGCAGTTCTTC.

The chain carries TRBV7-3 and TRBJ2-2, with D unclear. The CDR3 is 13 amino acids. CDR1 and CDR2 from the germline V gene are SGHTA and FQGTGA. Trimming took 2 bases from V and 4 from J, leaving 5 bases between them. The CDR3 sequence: CASSLGPTGELFF. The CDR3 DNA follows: TGTGCCAGCAGCTTAGGCCCCACCGGGGAGCTGTTTTTT. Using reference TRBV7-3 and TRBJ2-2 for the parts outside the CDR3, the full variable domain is GAGVSQTPSNKVTEKGKYVELRCDPISGHTALYWYRQSLGQGPEFLIYFQGTGAADDSGLPNDRFFAVRPEGSVSTLKIQRTERGDSAVYLCASSLGPTGELFFGEGSRLTVL.

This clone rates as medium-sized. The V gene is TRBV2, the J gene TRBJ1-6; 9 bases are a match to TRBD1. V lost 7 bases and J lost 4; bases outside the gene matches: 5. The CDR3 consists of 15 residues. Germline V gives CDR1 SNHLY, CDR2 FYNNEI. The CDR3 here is CASTGDRAYNSPLHF. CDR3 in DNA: TGTGCCAGCACAGGGGACAGGGCTTATAATTCACCCCTCCACTTT.

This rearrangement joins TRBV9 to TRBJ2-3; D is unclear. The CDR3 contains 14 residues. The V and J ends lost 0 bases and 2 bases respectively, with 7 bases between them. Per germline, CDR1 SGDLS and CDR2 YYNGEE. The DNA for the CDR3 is TGTGCCAGCAGCGTAGGGGAATACACAGATACGCAGTATTTT. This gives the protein CASSVGEYTDTQYF. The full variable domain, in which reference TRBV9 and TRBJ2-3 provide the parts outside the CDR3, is DSGVTQTPKHLITATGQRVTLRCSPRSGDLSVYWYQQSLDQGLQFLIQYYNGEERAKGNILERFSAQQFPDLHSELNLSSLELGDSALYFCASSVGEYTDTQYFGPGTRLTVL.

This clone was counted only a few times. This chain's CDR3 is CASSFIGSSPLHF. The DNA of the CDR3 is TGTGCCAGCAGCTTCATCGGCTCTTCACCCCTCCACTTT. V is TRBV7-8 and J is TRBJ1-6; no clear D gene. The germline CDR1 and CDR2 sequences are SGHVS and FQNEAQ. The ends were cut back, 3 bases at V and 9 bases at J, with 9 bases in the middle. The CDR3 contains 13 residues.

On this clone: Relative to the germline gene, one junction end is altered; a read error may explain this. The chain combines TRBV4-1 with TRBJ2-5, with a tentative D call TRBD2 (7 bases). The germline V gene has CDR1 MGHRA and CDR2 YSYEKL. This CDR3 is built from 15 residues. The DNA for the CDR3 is TGCGCCGGCAGCCGGGGGGCGGCGGGGCAAGAGACCCAGTACTTC. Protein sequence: CAGSRGAAGQETQYF.

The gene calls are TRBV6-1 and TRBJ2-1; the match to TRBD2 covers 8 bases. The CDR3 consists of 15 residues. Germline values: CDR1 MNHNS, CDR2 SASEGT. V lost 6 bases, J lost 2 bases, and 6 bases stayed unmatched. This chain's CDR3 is CASSWSGGAYNEQFF. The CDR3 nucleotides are TGTGCCAGCAGCTGGAGCGGGGGCGCCTACAATGAGCAGTTCTTC.

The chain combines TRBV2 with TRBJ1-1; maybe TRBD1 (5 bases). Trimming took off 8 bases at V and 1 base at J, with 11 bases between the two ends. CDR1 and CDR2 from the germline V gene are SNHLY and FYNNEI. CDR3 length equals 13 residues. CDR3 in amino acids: CASGDPQNTEAFF. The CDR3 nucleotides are TGTGCCAGCGGGGACCCTCAGAACACTGAAGCTTTCTTT.

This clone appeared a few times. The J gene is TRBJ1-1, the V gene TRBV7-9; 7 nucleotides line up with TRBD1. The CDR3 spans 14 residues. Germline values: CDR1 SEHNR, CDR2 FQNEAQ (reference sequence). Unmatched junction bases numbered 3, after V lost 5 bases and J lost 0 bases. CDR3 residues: CASSRDSLNTEAFF. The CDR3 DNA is TGTGCCAGCAGCCGGGACAGCCTGAACACTGAAGCTTTCTTT.

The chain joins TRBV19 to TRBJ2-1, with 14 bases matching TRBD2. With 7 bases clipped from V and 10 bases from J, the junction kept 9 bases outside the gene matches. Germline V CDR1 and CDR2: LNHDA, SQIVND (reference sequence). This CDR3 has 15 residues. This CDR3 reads CASTLTSGGASEQFF. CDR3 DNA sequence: TGTGCCAGTACTCTGACTAGCGGGGGGGCCTCGGAGCAGTTCTTC.

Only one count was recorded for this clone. In nucleotides, the CDR3 is TGTGCCAGCAGCCCACAGGGGGCAGGAGTCAATGAGCAGTTCTTC. Amino acid sequence: CASSPQGAGVNEQFF. The chain combines TRBV7-3 with TRBJ2-1; 9 nucleotides line up with TRBD1. From germline, CDR1 is SGHTA and CDR2 FQGTGA. The trim removed 5 bases at V and 6 bases at J, leaving 8 bases unmatched. CDR3 length: 15 amino acids.

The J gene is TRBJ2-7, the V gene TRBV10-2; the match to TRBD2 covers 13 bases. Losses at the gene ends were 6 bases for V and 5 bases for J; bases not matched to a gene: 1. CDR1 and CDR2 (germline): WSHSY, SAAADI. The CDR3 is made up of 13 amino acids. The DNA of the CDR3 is TGCGCCAGCAGCGGACTAGCGGGGGACGAGCAGTACTTC. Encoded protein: CASSGLAGDEQYF.

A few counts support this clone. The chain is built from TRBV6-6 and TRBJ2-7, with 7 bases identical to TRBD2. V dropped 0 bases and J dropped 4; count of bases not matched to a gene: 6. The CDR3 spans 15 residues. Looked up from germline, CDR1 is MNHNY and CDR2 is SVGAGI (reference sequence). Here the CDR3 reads CASSYSSGVGYEQYF. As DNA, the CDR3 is TGTGCCAGCAGTTACTCGAGCGGGGTGGGGTACGAGCAGTACTTC.

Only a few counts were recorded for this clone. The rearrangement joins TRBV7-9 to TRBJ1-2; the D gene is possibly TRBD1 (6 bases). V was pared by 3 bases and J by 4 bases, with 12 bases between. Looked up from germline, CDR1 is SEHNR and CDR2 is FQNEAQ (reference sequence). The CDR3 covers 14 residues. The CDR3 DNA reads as TGTGCCAGCAGCTTGGGGGCAGGCCCCTATGGCTACACCTTC. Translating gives CASSLGAGPYGYTF.

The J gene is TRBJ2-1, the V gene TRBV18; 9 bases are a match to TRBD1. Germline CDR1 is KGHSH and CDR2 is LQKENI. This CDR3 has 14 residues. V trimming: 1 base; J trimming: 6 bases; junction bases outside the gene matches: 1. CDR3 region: CASSPQQGANEQFF. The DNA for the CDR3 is TGTGCCAGCTCACCACAACAGGGGGCCAATGAGCAGTTCTTC.

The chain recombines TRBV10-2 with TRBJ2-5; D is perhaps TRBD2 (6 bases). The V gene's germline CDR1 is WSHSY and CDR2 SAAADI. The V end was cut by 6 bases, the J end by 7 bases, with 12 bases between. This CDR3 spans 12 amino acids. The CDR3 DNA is TGCGCCAGCAGAGGGGTCGGGGGGACCCAGTACTTC. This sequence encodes CASRGVGGTQYF.

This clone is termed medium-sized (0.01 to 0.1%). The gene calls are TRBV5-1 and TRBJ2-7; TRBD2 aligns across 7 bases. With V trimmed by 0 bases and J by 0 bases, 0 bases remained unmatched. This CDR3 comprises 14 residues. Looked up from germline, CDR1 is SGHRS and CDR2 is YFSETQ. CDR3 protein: CASSLASGSYEQYF. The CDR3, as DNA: TGCGCCAGCAGCTTGGCTAGCGGCTCCTACGAGCAGTACTTC.

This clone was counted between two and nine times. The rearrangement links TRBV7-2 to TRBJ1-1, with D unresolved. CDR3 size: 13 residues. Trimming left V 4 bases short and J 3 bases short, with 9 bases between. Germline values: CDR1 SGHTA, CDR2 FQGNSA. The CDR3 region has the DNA TGTGCCAGCAGCTCCCCCCCCTACACTGAAGCTTTCTTT. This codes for CASSSPPYTEAFF.

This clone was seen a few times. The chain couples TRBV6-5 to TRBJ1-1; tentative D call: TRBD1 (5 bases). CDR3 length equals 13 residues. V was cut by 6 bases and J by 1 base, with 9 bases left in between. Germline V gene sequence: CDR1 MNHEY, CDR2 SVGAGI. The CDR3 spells CASRGTANTEAFF. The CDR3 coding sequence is TGTGCCAGCAGAGGGACGGCGAACACTGAAGCTTTCTTT.

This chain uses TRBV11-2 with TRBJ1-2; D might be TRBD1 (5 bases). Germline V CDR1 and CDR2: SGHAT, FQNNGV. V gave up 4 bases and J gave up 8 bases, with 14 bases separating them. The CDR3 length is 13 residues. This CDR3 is CASSSGPWGGYTF. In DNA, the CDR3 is TGTGCCAGCAGCTCGGGCCCCTGGGGGGGCTACACCTTC.

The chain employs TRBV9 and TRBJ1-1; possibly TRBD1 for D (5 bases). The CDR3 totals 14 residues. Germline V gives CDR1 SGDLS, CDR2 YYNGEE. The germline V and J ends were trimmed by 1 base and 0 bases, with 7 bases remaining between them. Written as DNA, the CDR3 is TGTGCCAGCAGCGTACGACAGATGAACACTGAAGCTTTCTTT. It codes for CASSVRQMNTEAFF.

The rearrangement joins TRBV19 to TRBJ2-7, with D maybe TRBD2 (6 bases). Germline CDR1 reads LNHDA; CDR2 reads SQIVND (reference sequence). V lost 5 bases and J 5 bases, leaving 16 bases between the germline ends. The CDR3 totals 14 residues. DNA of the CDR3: TGTGCCAGTAGTGATGGGGGGAACTACGACGAGCAGTACTTC. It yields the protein CASSDGGNYDEQYF.

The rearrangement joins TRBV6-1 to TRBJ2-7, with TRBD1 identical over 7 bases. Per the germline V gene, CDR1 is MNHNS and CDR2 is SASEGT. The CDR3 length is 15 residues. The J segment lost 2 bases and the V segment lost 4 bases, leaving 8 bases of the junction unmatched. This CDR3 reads CASSVFPGQTYEQYF. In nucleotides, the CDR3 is TGTGCCAGCAGTGTATTCCCGGGACAGACCTACGAGCAGTACTTC.

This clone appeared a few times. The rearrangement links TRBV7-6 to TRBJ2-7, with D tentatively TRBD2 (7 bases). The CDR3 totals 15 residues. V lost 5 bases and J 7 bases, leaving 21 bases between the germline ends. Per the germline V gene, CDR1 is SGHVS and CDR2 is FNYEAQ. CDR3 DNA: TGTGCCAGCAGCCTATTAGGGGGAGGGGAGGGAGAGCAGTACTTC. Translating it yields CASSLLGGGEGEQYF. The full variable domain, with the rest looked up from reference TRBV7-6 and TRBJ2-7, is GAGVSQSPRYKVTKRGQDVALRCDPISGHVSLYWYRQALGQGPEFLTYFNYEAQQDKSGLPNDRFSAERPEGSISTLTIQRTEQRDSAMYRCASSLLGGGEGEQYFGPGTRLTVT.

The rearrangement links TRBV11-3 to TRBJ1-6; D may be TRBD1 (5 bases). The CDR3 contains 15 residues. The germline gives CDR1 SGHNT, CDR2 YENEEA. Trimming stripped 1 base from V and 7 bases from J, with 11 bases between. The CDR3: CASSLGAGLNSPLHF. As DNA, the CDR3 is TGTGCCAGCAGCTTAGGTGCAGGGCTGAATTCACCCCTCCACTTT.

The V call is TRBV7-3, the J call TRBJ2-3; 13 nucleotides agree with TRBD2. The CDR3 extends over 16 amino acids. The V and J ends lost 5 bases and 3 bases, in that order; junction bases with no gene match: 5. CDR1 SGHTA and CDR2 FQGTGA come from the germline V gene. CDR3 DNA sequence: TGTGCCAGCAGCCATGGGACTAGCGGGGAGACAGATACGCAGTATTTT. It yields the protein CASSHGTSGETDTQYF.